The rows below give T cell receptor beta chains drawn from one sample of a study of shared clonotypes between healthy human individuals. TCRdb keeps only in-frame clones here, not all; method: immunoSEQ multiplex PCR. The sample yields under 700,000 clones, approximately 95% seen once. Sequencing was done on a sample of naive CD8+ T cells sorted from blood. The receptors derive from a young woman in good health. Both conserved end residues are part of each CDR3. Each record gives: J gene, clone size, D gene, V gene, CDR3 DNA, CDR3 protein. D genes are given only for firm matches. Size is omitted from some rows. Given values are once, few, many or a class for expanded clones.

J gene: TRBJ1-4; clone size: -; D gene: -; V gene: TRBV5-1; CDR3 DNA: TGCGCCAGCAGCTTGGATCCCAGGAGGGCTAATGAAAAACTGTTTTTT; CDR3 protein: CASSLDPRRANEKLFF
J gene: TRBJ2-7; clone size: once; D gene: -; V gene: TRBV7-3; CDR3 DNA: TGTGCCAGCAGCTTAACGGGAGGGGGATACGAGCAGTACTTC; CDR3 protein: CASSLTGGGYEQYF
J gene: TRBJ1-5; clone size: -; D gene: -; V gene: TRBV7-5; CDR3 DNA: TGTGTCAGAAGCTTAAATAGCAATCAGCCCCAGCATTTT; CDR3 protein: CVRSLNSNQPQHF
J gene: TRBJ2-7; clone size: -; D gene: TRBD1; V gene: TRBV7-9; CDR3 DNA: TGTGCCAGCAGCTCCACCGGGACAGGGGCCTACGAGCAGTACTTC; CDR3 protein: CASSSTGTGAYEQYF
J gene: TRBJ1-5; clone size: -; D gene: -; V gene: TRBV5-6; CDR3 DNA: TGTGCCAGCAGCTTCGGGGAAATGCAGCCCCAGCATTTT; CDR3 protein: CASSFGEMQPQHF
J gene: TRBJ2-5; clone size: -; D gene: TRBD2; V gene: TRBV2; CDR3 DNA: TGTGCCAGCAGTGAAGGGCTAGCGGGAGTAGGGTACCAAGAGACCCAGTACTTC; CDR3 protein: CASSEGLAGVGYQETQYF
J gene: TRBJ2-7; clone size: -; D gene: -; V gene: TRBV7-8; CDR3 DNA: TGTGCCAGCAGCTTAGGCCTTTCCTACGAGCAGTACTTC; CDR3 protein: CASSLGLSYEQYF
J gene: TRBJ2-2; clone size: -; D gene: -; V gene: TRBV4-1; CDR3 DNA: TGCGCCAGCAGCCAAGATTTCAGAGCCGGGGAGCTGTTTTTT; CDR3 protein: CASSQDFRAGELFF
J gene: TRBJ2-3; clone size: -; D gene: TRBD2; V gene: TRBV11-2; CDR3 DNA: TGTGCCAGCAGCCCAAATTATAGGTTAGGGGAGGGTACAGATACGCAGTATTTT; CDR3 protein: CASSPNYRLGEGTDTQYF
J gene: TRBJ1-3; clone size: -; D gene: -; V gene: TRBV5-8; CDR3 DNA: TGTGCCAGCAGCTTGGTTACAGGGCTCTCTGGAAACACCATATATTTT; CDR3 protein: CASSLVTGLSGNTIYF
J gene: TRBJ2-2; clone size: -; D gene: -; V gene: TRBV29-1; CDR3 DNA: TGCAGCGTTGACGTGGGAGGATACACCGGGGAGCTGTTTTTT; CDR3 protein: CSVDVGGYTGELFF
J gene: TRBJ1-1; clone size: -; D gene: -; V gene: TRBV14; CDR3 DNA: TGTGCCAGCACGCCCCTAAGGACACCGAGGAACACTGAAGCTTTCTTT; CDR3 protein: CASTPLRTPRNTEAFF
J gene: TRBJ2-1; clone size: -; D gene: -; V gene: TRBV20-1; CDR3 DNA: TGCAGTGCTACCGGGAAGGGACAGTTCTTC; CDR3 protein: CSATGKGQFF
J gene: TRBJ1-1; clone size: -; D gene: -; V gene: TRBV19; CDR3 DNA: TGTGCCAGTAGTTCCCGGGCCGAGAACACTGAAGCTTTCTTT; CDR3 protein: CASSSRAENTEAFF
J gene: TRBJ2-7; clone size: -; D gene: -; V gene: TRBV7-6; CDR3 DNA: TGTGCCAGCAGCCTTAGCGCCTACGAGCAGTACTTC; CDR3 protein: CASSLSAYEQYF
J gene: TRBJ1-2; clone size: -; D gene: -; V gene: TRBV7-9; CDR3 DNA: TGTGCCAGCAGCTTAGGCCCGCAATTCTACACCTTC; CDR3 protein: CASSLGPQFYTF
J gene: TRBJ1-2; clone size: -; D gene: -; V gene: TRBV27; CDR3 DNA: TGTGCCAGCAGTCCTTCACAGGTTTACATCATCCTGGGCGGCTACACCTTC; CDR3 protein: CASSPSQVYIILGGYTF
J gene: TRBJ2-7; clone size: -; D gene: -; V gene: TRBV15; CDR3 DNA: TGTGCCACCAGCTCCAGAAGGGTGGGGGACGAGCAGTACTTC; CDR3 protein: CATSSRRVGDEQYF
J gene: TRBJ2-7; clone size: once; D gene: -; V gene: TRBV27; CDR3 DNA: TGTGCCAGCAGTCCATACCCCGGGACCTACGAGCAGTACTTC; CDR3 protein: CASSPYPGTYEQYF
J gene: TRBJ2-1; clone size: -; D gene: -; V gene: TRBV19; CDR3 DNA: TGTGCCAGCTCGAACACTGCGACAGGAAGCTCCTACAATGAGCAGTTCTTC; CDR3 protein: CASSNTATGSSYNEQFF
J gene: TRBJ1-1; clone size: -; D gene: TRBD1; V gene: TRBV28; CDR3 DNA: TGTGCCAGCAATCCGGCCGGACAGGGCTTAATAAACACTGAAGCTTTCTTT; CDR3 protein: CASNPAGQGLINTEAFF
J gene: TRBJ2-7; clone size: -; D gene: -; V gene: TRBV9; CDR3 DNA: TGTGCCAGCAGCACCCTGGGACCTGGGGTCGCCGAGCAGTACTTC; CDR3 protein: CASSTLGPGVAEQYF
J gene: TRBJ2-7; clone size: -; D gene: -; V gene: TRBV7-8; CDR3 DNA: TGTGCCAGCAGCTTAAATTCTCCCTGGGAGCAGTACTTC; CDR3 protein: CASSLNSPWEQYF
J gene: TRBJ2-5; clone size: once; D gene: -; V gene: TRBV5-8; CDR3 DNA: TGTGCCAGCAGCTTGGATGAGGAAGAGACCCAGTACTTC; CDR3 protein: CASSLDEEETQYF
J gene: TRBJ1-2; clone size: -; D gene: -; V gene: TRBV4-1; CDR3 DNA: TGCGCCAGCAGCCAAGATCCGGGGGGGGCTGGAGGCTACACCTTC; CDR3 protein: CASSQDPGGAGGYTF
J gene: TRBJ2-7; clone size: once; D gene: -; V gene: TRBV28; CDR3 DNA: TGTGCCAGCAGTTTTCAGCCGGCAGCAATCTTCTCCTACGGGCAGTACTTC; CDR3 protein: CASSFQPAAIFSYGQYF
J gene: TRBJ2-7; clone size: -; D gene: -; V gene: TRBV4-2; CDR3 DNA: TGTGCCAGCAGCCTCACTTGGACGCCAGAGAGTTCCTACGAGCAGTACTTC; CDR3 protein: CASSLTWTPESSYEQYF
J gene: TRBJ2-1; clone size: -; D gene: TRBD2; V gene: TRBV7-9; CDR3 DNA: TGTGCCAGCAGCACAGCGGGAGACGTCAATGAGCAGTTCTTC; CDR3 protein: CASSTAGDVNEQFF
J gene: TRBJ1-2; clone size: -; D gene: TRBD1; V gene: TRBV2; CDR3 DNA: TGTGCCACTTTTGAGGGGGCCGATGGCTACACCTTC; CDR3 protein: CATFEGADGYTF
J gene: TRBJ1-3; clone size: -; D gene: -; V gene: TRBV2; CDR3 DNA: TGTGCCAGCAGTGAGTCTGTACTCCCCTCTGGAAACACCATATATTTT; CDR3 protein: CASSESVLPSGNTIYF
J gene: TRBJ2-1; clone size: -; D gene: TRBD2; V gene: TRBV5-8; CDR3 DNA: TGTGCCAGCAGCTCACGGACTAGCGGGGATTACAATGAGCAGTTCTTC; CDR3 protein: CASSSRTSGDYNEQFF
J gene: TRBJ1-2; clone size: -; D gene: TRBD1; V gene: TRBV28; CDR3 DNA: TGTGCCAGCAGTTTAGACAGGGGCCCTAACTATGGCTACACCTTC; CDR3 protein: CASSLDRGPNYGYTF
J gene: TRBJ2-7; clone size: -; D gene: TRBD2; V gene: TRBV30; CDR3 DNA: TGTGCCTGGAGTGTACTAGCGGGGGGACCCTACGAGCAGTACTTC; CDR3 protein: CAWSVLAGGPYEQYF
J gene: TRBJ2-7; clone size: -; D gene: -; V gene: TRBV28; CDR3 DNA: TGTGCCAGCAGTTTTTTATTGCGGTCGGAAGACTACGAGCAGTACTTC; CDR3 protein: CASSFLLRSEDYEQYF
J gene: TRBJ2-6; clone size: -; D gene: -; V gene: TRBV19; CDR3 DNA: TGTGCCAGTAGTCTCGGCCATCAGGGCGGGACCTCTGGGGCCAACGTCCTGACTTTC; CDR3 protein: CASSLGHQGGTSGANVLTF
J gene: TRBJ2-7; clone size: -; D gene: TRBD2; V gene: TRBV27; CDR3 DNA: TGTGCCAGCAGTTTCAGTATTAGCGGGAGGTACGAGCAGTACTTC; CDR3 protein: CASSFSISGRYEQYF
J gene: TRBJ2-3; clone size: -; D gene: -; V gene: TRBV5-4; CDR3 DNA: TGTGCCAGCAGCTCAGGGCCAGATACGCAGTATTTT; CDR3 protein: CASSSGPDTQYF
J gene: TRBJ2-7; clone size: -; D gene: TRBD1; V gene: TRBV9; CDR3 DNA: TGTGCCAGCAGCGCCGGTGGGACAGGCCAGATATACGAGCAGTACTTC; CDR3 protein: CASSAGGTGQIYEQYF
J gene: TRBJ1-5; clone size: -; D gene: -; V gene: TRBV28; CDR3 DNA: TGTGCCAGCACCCACCGGGACGGTTATTATCAGCCCCAGCATTTT; CDR3 protein: CASTHRDGYYQPQHF
J gene: TRBJ2-7; clone size: -; D gene: -; V gene: TRBV7-9; CDR3 DNA: TGTGCCAGCTGCAGCGACGGTTACGAGCAGTACTTC; CDR3 protein: CASCSDGYEQYF
J gene: TRBJ1-1; clone size: -; D gene: -; V gene: TRBV15; CDR3 DNA: TGTGCCACCAGAACCCCTGGGCACACTGAAGCTTTCTTT; CDR3 protein: CATRTPGHTEAFF
J gene: TRBJ2-7; clone size: -; D gene: -; V gene: TRBV28; CDR3 DNA: TGTGCCACCCATAGCGGCTACGAGCAGTACTTC; CDR3 protein: CATHSGYEQYF
J gene: TRBJ1-6; clone size: -; D gene: -; V gene: TRBV11-2; CDR3 DNA: TGTGCCAGCAGCTTACGGGACGGTAATTCACCCCTCCACTTT; CDR3 protein: CASSLRDGNSPLHF
J gene: TRBJ2-5; clone size: once; D gene: -; V gene: TRBV15; CDR3 DNA: TGTGCCACCAGCAGAGATAAGGGGGAAGAGACCCAGTACTTC; CDR3 protein: CATSRDKGEETQYF
J gene: TRBJ2-3; clone size: -; D gene: TRBD2; V gene: TRBV5-1; CDR3 DNA: TGCGCCAGCCTAAGCGGGAGAGGGGCCACAGATACGCAGTATTTT; CDR3 protein: CASLSGRGATDTQYF
J gene: TRBJ2-7; clone size: few; D gene: -; V gene: TRBV19; CDR3 DNA: TGTGCCAGTATGGGGGACGAGCAGTACTTC; CDR3 protein: CASMGDEQYF
J gene: TRBJ2-7; clone size: -; D gene: -; V gene: TRBV27; CDR3 DNA: TGTGTATCAGCCTGGGGGTTAGCGTCCTACGAGCAGTACTTC; CDR3 protein: CVSAWGLASYEQYF
J gene: TRBJ1-2; clone size: -; D gene: -; V gene: TRBV15; CDR3 DNA: TGTGCCACCAGCAGAGATCTGGGGGCAGTCAGTAACTATGGCTACACCTTC; CDR3 protein: CATSRDLGAVSNYGYTF